This T cell receptor (beta chain) was retrieved from a study of shared clonotypes between healthy human individuals. Looking at the study overall: Per-donor plates numbered three CD4 naive, three CD4 memory, two CD8 naive and one CD8 memory.

V was clipped by 7 bases and J by 0 bases; unmatched bases: 5. The CDR3 has 14 amino acids. CDR1 is SNHLY, CDR2 FYNNEI, per germline. The assay was run at deep level. Each replicate PCR on the sorted subsets used about 0.2 ug DNA (around 30,000 T cell genomes). Some clones are missing from TCRdb's copy, which holds only in-frame ones; the method was immunoSEQ multiplex PCR. The sample holds around 2.5 million clones, roughly 93% seen once. Sequenced input: naive CD4+ T cells from PBMCs. Noted subset: CD45RA+ positively selected. The clonotype comes from a man aged 18 to 30 in good health. Some clones in this sample may be carry-over from other donors' samples. The V and J genes are TRBV2 and TRBJ1-1; TRBD1 agrees at 7 bases. In DNA, the CDR3 is TGTGCCAGCACGGGACAGTTTATGAACACTGAAGCTTTCTTT. Amino acids: CASTGQFMNTEAFF.